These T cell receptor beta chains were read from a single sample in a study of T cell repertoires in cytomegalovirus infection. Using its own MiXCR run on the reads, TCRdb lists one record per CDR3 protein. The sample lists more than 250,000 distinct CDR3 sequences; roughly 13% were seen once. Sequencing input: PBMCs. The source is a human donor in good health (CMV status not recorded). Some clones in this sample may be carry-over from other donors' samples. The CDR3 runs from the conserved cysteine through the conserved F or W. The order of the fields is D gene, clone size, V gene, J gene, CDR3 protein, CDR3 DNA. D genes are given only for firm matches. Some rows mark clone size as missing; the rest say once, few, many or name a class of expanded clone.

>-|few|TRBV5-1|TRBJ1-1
CASSLWTDTEAFF
TGCGCCAGCAGCTTGTGGACGGACACTGAAGCTTTCTTT
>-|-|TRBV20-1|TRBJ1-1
CSARDRSTEAFF
TGCAGTGCTAGAGATAGGAGCACTGAAGCTTTCTTT
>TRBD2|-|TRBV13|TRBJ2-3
CASSLGTSGFRTDTQYF
TGTGCCAGCAGCTTAGGTACTAGCGGGTTCCGCACAGATACGCAGTATTTT
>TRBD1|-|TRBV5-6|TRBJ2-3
CASSLGTGVSTDTQYF
TGTGCCAGCAGCTTAGGGACAGGGGTCTCCACAGATACGCAGTATTTT
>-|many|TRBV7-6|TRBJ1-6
CASSLVEGTGSPLHF
TGTGCCAGCAGCTTGGTTGAAGGGACGGGTTCACCCCTCCACTTT
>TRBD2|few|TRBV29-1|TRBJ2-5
CSVEVGGAGPQETQYF
TGCAGCGTTGAAGTGGGGGGAGCGGGGCCCCAAGAGACCCAGTACTTC
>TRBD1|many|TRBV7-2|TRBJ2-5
CASRPDRDQETQYF
TGTGCCAGCAGACCTGACAGGGATCAAGAGACCCAGTACTTC
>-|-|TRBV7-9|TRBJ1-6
CASSLVGSPTPLHF
TGTGCCAGCAGCTTAGTCGGTTCGCCCACACCCCTCCACTTT
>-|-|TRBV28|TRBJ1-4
CASKTTGGANEKLFF
TGTGCCAGCAAAACTACGGGGGGCGCTAATGAAAAACTGTTTTTT
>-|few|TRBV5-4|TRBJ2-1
CASSPSGTGSYNEQFF
TGTGCCAGCAGCCCGTCTGGGACGGGCTCCTACAATGAGCAGTTCTTC
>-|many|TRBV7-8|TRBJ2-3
CASSLGEIQTDTQYF
TGTGCCAGCAGCTTAGGGGAGATTCAGACGGATACGCAGTATTTT
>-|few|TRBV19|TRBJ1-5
CAFVRGNQPQHF
TGTGCCTTTGTGCGGGGGAATCAGCCCCAGCATTTT
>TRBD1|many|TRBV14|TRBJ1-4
CASANRGTANEKLFF
TGTGCCAGCGCCAACAGGGGTACTGCTAATGAAAAACTGTTTTTT
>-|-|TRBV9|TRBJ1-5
CASSVSGSNQPQHF
TGTGCCAGCAGCGTATCAGGGAGCAATCAGCCCCAGCATTTT
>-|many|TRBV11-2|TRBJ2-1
CASSSPLANNEQFF
TGTGCCAGCAGCTCACCCCTCGCGAACAATGAGCAGTTCTTC
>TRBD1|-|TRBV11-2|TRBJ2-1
CASSSQGVNNNEQFF
TGTGCCAGCAGCTCACAGGGGGTTAATAACAATGAGCAGTTCTTC
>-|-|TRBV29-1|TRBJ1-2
CSVGRADYGYTF
TGCAGCGTTGGGAGGGCAGATTATGGCTACACCTTC
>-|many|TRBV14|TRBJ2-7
CASSQAQGSEQYF
TGTGCCAGCAGCCAAGCCCAGGGCAGCGAGCAGTACTTC
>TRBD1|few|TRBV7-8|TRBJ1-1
CASSSTGDLGNTEAFF
TGTGCCAGCAGCTCCACAGGGGACCTAGGCAACACTGAAGCTTTCTTT
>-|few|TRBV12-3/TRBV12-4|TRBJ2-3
CASSSTGATDYMQYF
TGTGCCAGCAGCTCCACGGGTGCAACCGATTATATGCAGTATTTT
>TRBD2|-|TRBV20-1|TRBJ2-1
CSARGGGTHRYNEQFF
TGCAGTGCCCGGGGCGGGGGGACACATCGATACAATGAGCAGTTCTTC
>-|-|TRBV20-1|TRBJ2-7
CSARDSRYEQYF
TGCAGTGCTAGAGATTCCCGTTACGAGCAGTACTTC
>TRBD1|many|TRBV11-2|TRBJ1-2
CASSAGTEGTLGYTF
TGTGCCAGCAGCGCCGGGACAGAGGGGACTCTTGGCTACACCTTC
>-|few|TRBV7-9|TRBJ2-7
CASSSSSHSETYEQYF
TGTGCCAGCAGCAGCTCGTCGCACAGCGAAACCTACGAGCAGTACTTC
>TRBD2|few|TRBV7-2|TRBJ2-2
CASSSSSGGAGELFF
TGTGCCAGCAGCTCCTCTAGCGGGGGAGCCGGGGAGCTGTTTTTT
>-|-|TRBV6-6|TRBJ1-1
CANSYSRESPTEAFF
TGTGCCAACAGTTACTCGCGGGAGTCGCCCACTGAAGCTTTCTTT
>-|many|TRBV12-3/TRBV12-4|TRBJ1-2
CASSSGLYGYTF
TGTGCCAGCAGCTCAGGCCTCTATGGCTACACCTTC
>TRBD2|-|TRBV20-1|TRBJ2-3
CSATRSGATSGRATDTQYF
TGCAGTGCTACCCGCTCCGGGGCGACTAGCGGGAGGGCCACAGATACGCAGTATTTT
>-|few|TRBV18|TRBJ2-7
CASKPADSLTGEQYF
TGTGCCAGCAAACCGGCTGACAGCTTAACGGGGGAGCAGTACTTC
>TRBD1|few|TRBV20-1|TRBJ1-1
CSAEQGAGTEAFF
TGCAGTGCTGAACAGGGGGCCGGCACTGAAGCTTTCTTT
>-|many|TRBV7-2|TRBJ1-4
CASSKNPGEKLFF
TGTGCCAGCAGCAAAAATCCGGGGGAAAAACTGTTTTTT
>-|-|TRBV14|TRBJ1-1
CASSQITGNTEAFF
TGTGCCAGCAGCCAAATTACAGGGAACACTGAAGCTTTCTTT
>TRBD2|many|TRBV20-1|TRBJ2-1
CSARLAGENEQFF
TGCAGTGCTAGACTAGCGGGAGAGAATGAGCAGTTCTTC
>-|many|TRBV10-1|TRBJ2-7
CASSVQNGYEQYF
TGCGCCAGCAGTGTTCAGAACGGGTACGAGCAGTACTTC
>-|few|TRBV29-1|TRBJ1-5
CSVGRDKHQPQHF
TGCAGCGTCGGTAGGGACAAGCATCAGCCCCAGCATTTT
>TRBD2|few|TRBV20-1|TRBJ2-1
CSARVAGTSAYNEQFF
TGCAGTGCTAGAGTAGCCGGGACTAGCGCCTACAATGAGCAGTTCTTC